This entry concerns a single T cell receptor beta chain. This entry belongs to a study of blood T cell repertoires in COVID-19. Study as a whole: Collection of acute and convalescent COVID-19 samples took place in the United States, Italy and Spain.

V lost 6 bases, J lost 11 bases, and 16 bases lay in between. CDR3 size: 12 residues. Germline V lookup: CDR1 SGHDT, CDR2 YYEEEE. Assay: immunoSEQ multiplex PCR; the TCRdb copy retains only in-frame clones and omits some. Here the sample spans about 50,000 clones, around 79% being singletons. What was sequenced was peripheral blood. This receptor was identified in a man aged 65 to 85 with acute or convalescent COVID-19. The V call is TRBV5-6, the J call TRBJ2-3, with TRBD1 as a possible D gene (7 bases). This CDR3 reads CASTWEAGGQYF. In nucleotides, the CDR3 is TGTGCCAGCACCTGGGAGGCAGGGGGGCAGTATTTT.